This note documents a single TCR beta chain sequence. TCRdb's table, derived via immunoSEQ multiplex PCR, lists solely in-frame clones and lacks some. The sample records around 230,000 clones, over 80% being singletons. The record originates from a study of blood T cell repertoires in COVID-19. The receptor was isolated from a middle-aged man with acute or convalescent COVID-19. The specimen sequenced was peripheral blood.

The CDR3, as DNA: TGTGCCAGCAGCCAGGACTTGTACGAGCAGTACTTC. Amino acids: CASSQDLYEQYF. This chain connects TRBV7-9 to TRBJ2-7, with D possibly being TRBD2 (5 bases). This CDR3 is 12 amino acids long. From germline, CDR1 is SEHNR and CDR2 FQNEAQ (reference sequence). Trimming took off 5 bases at V and 4 bases at J, with 9 bases between the two ends.